This T cell receptor (beta chain) was found in a study of beta chain features in type 1 diabetes. cDNA synthesis used the whole RNA isolate, giving expressed TCRB sequences. The average output of naive, central memory and regulatory T cell samples was several million reads. Using immunoSEQ multiplex PCR, the repertoire was profiled, and TCRdb retains in-frame clones only, with some absent. The sample shows some 150,000 clones, about 13% of them seen only once. CDR3 length: 13 amino acids. V lost 10 bases, J lost 0 bases, and 11 bases lay in between. Germline V gives CDR1 LNHDA, CDR2 SQIVND (reference sequence). This clone was observed a few times. No antigen is known for it. Study conclusions and caveats: TCRB CDR3 length was moderately but significantly reduced in all four CD4+ subsets of Type 1 diabetes patients. Amplification by PCR could prefer shorter templates, with the same effect in patients and controls.

The sequenced material came from central memory CD4+ T cells from blood. The V call is TRBV19, the J call TRBJ2-3; D unclear. This TCR derives from a young man with type 1 diabetes. The CDR3 DNA follows: TGTGCCACCCAGCAGGTTAGCACAGATACGCAGTATTTT. Translation gives CATQQVSTDTQYF. Supplemented by reference TRBV19 and TRBJ2-3, the full variable domain reads DGGITQSPKYLFRKEGQNVTLSCEQNLNHDAMYWYRQDPGQGLRLIYYSQIVNDFQKGDIAEGYSVSREKKESFPLTVTSAQKNPTAFYLCATQQVSTDTQYFGPGTRLTVL.